Sequencing of this T cell receptor (beta chain) was carried out in a study of shared clonotypes between healthy human individuals. Study-wide points: Sharing of clonotypes among donors was expected to vary with sequencing depth.

Between the trimmed V and J ends, which lost 2 bases and 5 bases, there was a span of 12 bases. The CDR3 consists of 14 residues. Germline values: CDR1 MGHDK, CDR2 SYGVNS. About this clone itself: No antigen is known for it.

The protocol was immunoSEQ multiplex PCR, while the TCRdb copy is restricted to in-frame clones and leaves out a portion. This table has 2 million to 2.5 million clones, around 92% appearing once. The gene calls are TRBV25-1 and TRBJ2-5; D is unresolved. The source material was naive CD4+ T cells from PBMCs. Subset indicated: CD45RA+ positively selected. The receptor's source is a man aged 18 to 30 in good health. Some clones in this sample may be carry-over from other donors' samples. The CDR3 DNA reads TGTGCCAGCAGTGAAGTGAACCAGGTGGAGACCCAGTACTTC. It specifies CASSEVNQVETQYF.